This TCR beta chain was retrieved from a study of T cell repertoires in cytomegalovirus infection. In its sample, this clonotype was seen many times. Looked up from germline, CDR1 is SGHAT and CDR2 is FQNNGV. This CDR3 is built from 15 residues. Deletions cut 5 bases from V and 7 bases from J, with 15 bases between. TCRdb ran MiXCR on the reads and lists one entry per CDR3 protein. The sample holds around 490,000 distinct CDR3 sequences, less than 30% seen once. The sample taken for sequencing was PBMCs. V gene TRBV11-2 combines with J gene TRBJ1-6, with a weak D call TRBD1 (5 bases). This TCR came from a human donor in good health (CMV status not recorded). Some clones in this sample may be carry-over from other donors' samples. The CDR3 sequence: CASSPAAGRNSPLHF. CDR3 nucleotides: TGTGCCAGCAGCCCAGCAGCAGGGCGGAATTCACCCCTCCACTTT.